A single sample gave rise to the 26 T cell receptor beta chains below, sequenced in a study of blood T cell repertoires in COVID-19. The assay was immunoSEQ multiplex PCR, and TCRdb's table has in-frame clones only and misses some. This table holds 250,000 or so clones, around 84% found once. The specimen was peripheral blood. The receptors were gathered from a woman in her thirties or forties who had recovered from COVID-19.

Only a few counts were recorded for this clone. The chain has TRBV4-2 and TRBJ2-1, with D tentatively TRBD2 (6 bases). The CDR3 totals 16 residues. V was pared by 1 base and J by 8 bases, with 18 bases between. Germline V gene lookup returns CDR1 LGHNA and CDR2 YNFKEQ. The chain's CDR3 is CASSQGKFVEGDEQFF. CDR3 coding DNA: TGTGCCAGCAGCCAAGGAAAGTTTGTGGAGGGTGATGAGCAGTTCTTC.

This clone was observed a handful of times. This chain joins TRBV6-5 and TRBJ2-2; 7 nucleotides agree with TRBD2. Germline V gene sequence: CDR1 MNHEY, CDR2 SVGAGI. The CDR3 is 14 amino acids. The V segment lost 5 bases and the J segment 5 bases; nucleotides outside the gene matches: 5. CDR3 DNA sequence: TGTGCCAGCAGTCGGCCGGGGGGAACCGGGGAGCTGTTTTTT. It specifies CASSRPGGTGELFF.

The chain employs TRBV7-9 and TRBJ1-2; the D gene is possibly TRBD1 (6 bases). The CDR3 consists of 14 residues. Germline CDR1 SEHNR, CDR2 FQNEAQ (reference sequence). The ends were cut back, 7 bases at V and 7 bases at J, with 19 bases in the middle. In DNA, the CDR3 is TGTGCCAGCACCCAAGTCCAGGGGCGGAGTGGCTACACCTTC. It specifies CASTQVQGRSGYTF.

The CDR3 sequence is CASSLIGGDYGYTF. The CDR3 DNA reads TGTGCCAGCAGCTTGATAGGCGGGGACTATGGCTACACCTTC. The J gene is TRBJ1-2, the V gene TRBV5-4, with D uncertain. Trimming shortened V by 1 base and J by 3 bases, and 10 bases separated the two germline ends. From germline, CDR1 is SGHNT and CDR2 YYREEE (reference sequence). CDR3 length equals 14 residues.

This clone was picked up many times. This chain uses TRBV5-4 with TRBJ1-2; 7 nucleotides match TRBD1. The CDR3 has 16 residues. CDR1 SGHNT and CDR2 YYREEE come from the germline V gene (reference sequence). V was clipped by 4 bases and J by 3 bases; unmatched bases: 12. CDR3 DNA: TGTGCCAGCAGCAACACGACAGGGCCCGCTTACTATGGCTACACCTTC. Residues: CASSNTTGPAYYGYTF.

The chain combines TRBV19 with TRBJ1-6; D is ambiguous. V was clipped by 0 bases and J by 12 bases, with 15 bases between them. There are 15 residues in the CDR3. The germline CDR1 and CDR2 sequences are LNHDA and SQIVND (reference sequence). CDR3 bases: TGTGCCAGTAGTATAGAAGCGGCTCCAGGCGGACCCCTCCACTTT. The encoded protein is CASSIEAAPGGPLHF.

Remarks on this clone: Other nucleotide sequences in the sample specify the same CDR3. V and J are TRBV5-1 and TRBJ2-1, with D uncertain. Germline V CDR1 and CDR2: SGHRS, YFSETQ. This CDR3 contains 11 residues. Trimming took 5 bases from V and 3 from J, leaving 3 bases between them. The CDR3 here is CASSSYNEQFF. The CDR3 DNA sequence: TGCGCCAGCAGTAGCTACAATGAGCAGTTCTTC.

This clone appeared a single time. V gene TRBV6-1 combines with J gene TRBJ2-5; 7 bases are a match to TRBD1. Germline CDR1 MNHNS, CDR2 SASEGT. Trimming cost V 5 bases and J 2 bases; bases outside gene matches: 2. The CDR3 is 13 residues long. In DNA form, the CDR3 reads TGTGCCAGCAGTCCACAGGGGCAAGAGACCCAGTACTTC. This encodes CASSPQGQETQYF.

The chain recombines TRBV11-2 with TRBJ2-5, with 10 bases that match TRBD1. This CDR3 has 14 amino acids. Germline assignment: CDR1 SGHAT and CDR2 FQNNGV. J gave up 4 bases and V 4 bases, and 3 bases lay outside the gene matches. The CDR3 region is CASSSGQGGETQYF. In DNA form, the CDR3 reads TGTGCCAGCAGCTCCGGACAGGGGGGAGAGACCCAGTACTTC.

In its sample, this clone was seen a few times. V gene TRBV7-9 combines with J gene TRBJ2-6; perhaps TRBD1 as D (6 bases). Germline assignment: CDR1 SEHNR and CDR2 FQNEAQ (reference sequence). V was pared by 8 bases and J by 0 bases, with 14 bases between. This CDR3 contains 16 residues. This CDR3 is CASGDRPSSGANVLTF. As DNA, the CDR3 is TGTGCCAGCGGAGACAGGCCTAGCTCTGGGGCCAACGTCCTGACTTTC.

The chain couples TRBV5-1 to TRBJ1-1; D might be TRBD1 (5 bases). This CDR3 is built from 13 residues. V lost 6 bases to trimming and J lost 1 base, with 10 bases between them. In germline, CDR1 is SGHRS, CDR2 YFSETQ. The CDR3 nucleotides read TGCGCCAGCAAAGACAGCCCGAACACTGAAGCTTTCTTT. Translating it yields CASKDSPNTEAFF.

In DNA form, the CDR3 reads TGTGCCAGCAGTGACAGGGGAATAGACACTGAAGCTTTCTTT. This translates into CASSDRGIDTEAFF. The chain has TRBV6-1 and TRBJ1-1; possible D gene TRBD1, 6 bases. CDR1 MNHNS and CDR2 SASEGT come from the germline V gene. Trimming left V 3 bases short and J 3 bases short, with 11 bases between. The CDR3 is 14 residues long.

V gene TRBV7-2 combines with J gene TRBJ1-6; TRBD1 might be the D (6 bases). V lost 6 bases and J 5 bases, leaving 14 bases between the germline ends. This CDR3 has 15 amino acids. CDR1 SGHTA and CDR2 FQGNSA come from the germline V gene. The CDR3 protein is CASSSRGYDNSPLHF. In DNA form, the CDR3 reads TGTGCCAGCAGTTCCAGGGGCTACGATAATTCACCCCTCCACTTT.

The chain carries TRBV5-5 and TRBJ2-7; the D gene is possibly TRBD1 (5 bases). Germline CDR1 and CDR2: SGHKS and YYEKEE (reference sequence). V dropped 4 bases and J dropped 7 bases, with 15 bases sitting between them. The CDR3 extends over 13 amino acids. CDR3: CASSPRGIGEQYF. The CDR3 DNA sequence: TGTGCCAGCAGCCCTAGGGGAATAGGGGAGCAGTACTTC.

This rearrangement joins TRBV6-1 to TRBJ1-1, with D perhaps TRBD1 (6 bases). The V end lost 3 bases, the J end lost 1 base, and 9 bases lay between the germline ends. This CDR3 contains 14 residues. Germline loops: CDR1 MNHNS, CDR2 SASEGT. This chain's CDR3 is CASSETGSNTEAFF. The CDR3 region has the DNA TGTGCCAGCAGTGAGACAGGTTCGAACACTGAAGCTTTCTTT.

This sequence joins TRBV5-5 and TRBJ2-1; TRBD2 aligns across 8 bases. Per germline, CDR1 SGHKS and CDR2 YYEKEE (reference sequence). The CDR3 spans 13 residues. Unmatched junction bases numbered 0, after V lost 2 bases and J lost 5 bases. Here the CDR3 DNA reads TGTGCCAGCAGCTTACTAGCGGACAATGAGCAGTTCTTC. Encoded protein: CASSLLADNEQFF.

The rearrangement uses TRBV15 and TRBJ2-3, with D uncertain. With 0 bases removed from V and 11 bases from J, the gap between germline ends came to 9 bases. The CDR3 runs to 12 residues. The germline gives CDR1 LNHNV, CDR2 YYDKDF (reference sequence). In DNA form, the CDR3 reads TGTGCCACCAGCAGAGATCAGGCCCGGCAGTATTTT. Amino acid sequence: CATSRDQARQYF.

V is TRBV6-5 and J is TRBJ2-6; D unresolved. V was pared by 8 bases and J by 0 bases, with 11 bases between. Germline V gene sequence: CDR1 MNHEY, CDR2 SVGAGI. This CDR3 has 15 residues. This chain's CDR3 is CASRSGSSGANVLTF. CDR3 nucleotides: TGTGCCAGCCGCTCTGGCTCCTCTGGGGCCAACGTCCTGACTTTC.

This chain joins TRBV5-4 and TRBJ2-7; 12 bases align to TRBD2. CDR3 length: 16 residues. V was clipped by 4 bases and J by 3 bases; unmatched bases: 8. Germline lookup yields CDR1 SGHNT and CDR2 YYREEE (reference sequence). The CDR3 here is CASSRGTSGGIYEQYF. CDR3 coding DNA: TGTGCCAGCAGCCGGGGAACTAGCGGGGGGATCTACGAGCAGTACTTC. Full variable domain (remainder filled in from reference TRBV5-4 and TRBJ2-7): ETGVTQSPTHLIKTRGQQVTLRCSSQSGHNTVSWYQQALGQGPQFIFQYYREEENGRGNFPPRFSGLQFPNYSSELNVNALELDDSALYLCASSRGTSGGIYEQYFGPGTRLTVT.

The chain carries TRBV7-2 and TRBJ2-3; a possible D gene is TRBD1 (5 bases). The V gene's germline CDR1 is SGHTA and CDR2 FQGNSA. V lost 5 bases, J lost 1 base, and 7 bases lay in between. The CDR3 extends over 13 amino acids. CDR3 sequence (DNA): TGTGCCAGCAGCGACAGTGGCACAGATACGCAGTATTTT. This gives the protein CASSDSGTDTQYF.

This sequence joins TRBV3-1 (or the pseudogene TRBV3-2) and TRBJ1-2; tentatively, D is TRBD1 (5 bases). The CDR3 has 17 amino acids. V was clipped by 1 base and J by 4 bases, with 19 bases between them. Germline CDR1 LGHDT, CDR2 YNNKEL (reference sequence). The CDR3: CASSQGKGKRGSYGYTF. The CDR3 coding sequence is TGTGCCAGCAGCCAAGGAAAGGGCAAAAGGGGCAGCTATGGCTACACCTTC.

This chain links TRBV19 with TRBJ1-5; D not resolved. Per germline, CDR1 LNHDA and CDR2 SQIVND (reference sequence). The CDR3 is 13 amino acids. V lost 6 bases to trimming and J lost 5 bases, with 11 bases between them. CDR3 region: CASRPERDQPQHF. CDR3 bases: TGTGCCAGTAGGCCCGAGAGGGATCAGCCCCAGCATTTT.

The chain joins TRBV5-1 to TRBJ1-2, with a possible D match to TRBD1 (5 bases). The CDR3 spans 14 residues. Germline values: CDR1 SGHRS, CDR2 YFSETQ. Between the trimmed V and J ends, which lost 4 bases and 3 bases, there was a span of 13 bases. CDR3 sequence: CASSPPRVDYGYTF. CDR3 coding DNA: TGCGCCAGCAGCCCCCCCAGGGTAGACTATGGCTACACCTTC.

This chain links TRBV7-8 with TRBJ1-1; 8 bases are a match to TRBD1. Germline V lookup: CDR1 SGHVS, CDR2 FQNEAQ. J lost 0 bases, V lost 6 bases, and 3 bases had no gene match. The CDR3 runs 14 residues. In nucleotides, the CDR3 is TGTGCCAGCAGTAAGACAGGGGTGAACACTGAAGCTTTCTTT. It encodes CASSKTGVNTEAFF.

This chain joins TRBV6-1 and TRBJ1-4, with D uncertain. V gave up 2 bases and J gave up 1 base, with 8 bases separating them. The germline V gene encodes CDR1 MNHNS and CDR2 SASEGT. This CDR3 comprises 15 residues. CDR3 amino acids: CASSESAVTNEKLFF. The DNA of the CDR3 is TGTGCCAGCAGTGAATCAGCGGTAACTAATGAAAAACTGTTTTTT.

The CDR3 DNA follows: TGTGCCAGCAGCTTTACTGGACAGGGGGCCGGAGGCTACACCTTC. This translates into CASSFTGQGAGGYTF. V and J are TRBV5-4 and TRBJ1-2; 11 bases match TRBD1. The V segment lost 2 bases and the J segment 8 bases; nucleotides outside the gene matches: 8. This CDR3 is built from 15 residues. Germline V lookup: CDR1 SGHNT, CDR2 YYREEE (reference sequence).